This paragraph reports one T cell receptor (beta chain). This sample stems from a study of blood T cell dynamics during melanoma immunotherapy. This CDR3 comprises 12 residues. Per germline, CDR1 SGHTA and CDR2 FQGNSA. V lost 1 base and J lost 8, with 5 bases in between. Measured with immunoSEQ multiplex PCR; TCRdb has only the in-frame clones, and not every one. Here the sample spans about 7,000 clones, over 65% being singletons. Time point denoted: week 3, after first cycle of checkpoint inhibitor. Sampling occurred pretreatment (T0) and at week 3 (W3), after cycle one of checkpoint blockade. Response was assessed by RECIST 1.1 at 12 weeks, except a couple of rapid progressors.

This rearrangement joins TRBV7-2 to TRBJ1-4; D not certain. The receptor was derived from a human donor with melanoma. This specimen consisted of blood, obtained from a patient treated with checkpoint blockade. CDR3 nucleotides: TGTGCCAGCAGCTTAGTAGGGGAAAAACTGTTTTTT. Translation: CASSLVGEKLFF.